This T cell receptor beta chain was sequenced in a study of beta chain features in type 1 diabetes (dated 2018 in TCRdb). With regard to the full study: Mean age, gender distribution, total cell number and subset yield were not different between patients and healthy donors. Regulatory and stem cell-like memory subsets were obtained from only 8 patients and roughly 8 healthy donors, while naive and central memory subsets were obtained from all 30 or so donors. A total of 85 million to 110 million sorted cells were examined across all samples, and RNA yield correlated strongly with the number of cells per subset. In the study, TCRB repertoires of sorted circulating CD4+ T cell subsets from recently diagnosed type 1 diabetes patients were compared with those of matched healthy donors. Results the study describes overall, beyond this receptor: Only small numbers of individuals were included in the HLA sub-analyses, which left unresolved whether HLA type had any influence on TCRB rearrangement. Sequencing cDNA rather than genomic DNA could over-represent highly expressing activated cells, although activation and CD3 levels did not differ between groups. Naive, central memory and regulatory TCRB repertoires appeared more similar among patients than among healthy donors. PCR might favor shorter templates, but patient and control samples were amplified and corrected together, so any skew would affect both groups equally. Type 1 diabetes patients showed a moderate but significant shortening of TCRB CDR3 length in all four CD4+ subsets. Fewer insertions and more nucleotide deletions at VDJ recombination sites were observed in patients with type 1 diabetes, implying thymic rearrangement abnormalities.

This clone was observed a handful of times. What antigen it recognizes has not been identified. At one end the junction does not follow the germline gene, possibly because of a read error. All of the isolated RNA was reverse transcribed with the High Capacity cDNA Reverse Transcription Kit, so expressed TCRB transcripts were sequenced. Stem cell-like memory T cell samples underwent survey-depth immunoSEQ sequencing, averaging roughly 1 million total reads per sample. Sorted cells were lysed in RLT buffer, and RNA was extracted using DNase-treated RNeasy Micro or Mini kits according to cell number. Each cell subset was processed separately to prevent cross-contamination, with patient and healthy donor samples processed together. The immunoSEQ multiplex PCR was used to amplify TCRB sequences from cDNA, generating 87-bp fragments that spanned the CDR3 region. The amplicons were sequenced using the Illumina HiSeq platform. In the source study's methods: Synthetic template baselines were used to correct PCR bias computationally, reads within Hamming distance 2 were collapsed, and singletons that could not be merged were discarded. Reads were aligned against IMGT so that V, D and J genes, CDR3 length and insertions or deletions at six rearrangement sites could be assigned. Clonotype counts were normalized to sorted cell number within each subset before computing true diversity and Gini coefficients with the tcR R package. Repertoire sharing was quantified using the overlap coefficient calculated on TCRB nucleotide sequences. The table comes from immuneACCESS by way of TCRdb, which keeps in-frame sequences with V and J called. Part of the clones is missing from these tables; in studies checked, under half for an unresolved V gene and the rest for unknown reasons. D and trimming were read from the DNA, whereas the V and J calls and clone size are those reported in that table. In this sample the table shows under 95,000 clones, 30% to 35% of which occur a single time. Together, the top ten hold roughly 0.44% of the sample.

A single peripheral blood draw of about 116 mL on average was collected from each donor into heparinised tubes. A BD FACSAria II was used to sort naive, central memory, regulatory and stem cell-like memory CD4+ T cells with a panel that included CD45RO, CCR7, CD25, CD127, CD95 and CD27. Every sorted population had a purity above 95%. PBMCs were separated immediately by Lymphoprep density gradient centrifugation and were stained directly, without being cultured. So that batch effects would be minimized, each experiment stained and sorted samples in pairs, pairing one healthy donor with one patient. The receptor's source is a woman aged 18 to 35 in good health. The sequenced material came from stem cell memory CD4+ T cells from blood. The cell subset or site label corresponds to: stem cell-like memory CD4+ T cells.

The CDR3 corresponds to CASSRQKNSGNTIYF. The nucleotide sequence is given as TGTGCTAGCAGCCGACAGAAAAATTCTGGAAACACCATATATTTT. The sequence is built from TRBV7-7 and TRBJ1-3; D gene: possibly TRBD1, on 5 matching bases. Looking up the germline V gene (reference sequence) yields CDR1 SSHAT and CDR2 FNYEAQ. The CDR3 sequence holds 15 residues, the cysteine and phenylalanine included. The entry retains the CDR3 DNA only, 45 bases that are in frame from base 1.